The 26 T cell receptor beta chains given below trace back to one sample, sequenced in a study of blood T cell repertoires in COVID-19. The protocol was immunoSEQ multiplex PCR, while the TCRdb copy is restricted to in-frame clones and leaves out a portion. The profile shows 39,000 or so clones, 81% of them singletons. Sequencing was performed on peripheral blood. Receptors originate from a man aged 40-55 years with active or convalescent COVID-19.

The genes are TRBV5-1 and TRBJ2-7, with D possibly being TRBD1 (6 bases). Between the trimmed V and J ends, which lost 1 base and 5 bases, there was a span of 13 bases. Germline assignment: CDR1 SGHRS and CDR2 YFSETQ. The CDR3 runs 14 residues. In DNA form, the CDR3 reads TGCGCCAGCAGCTTGACAGGGATAGGCGACGAGCAGTACTTC. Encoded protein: CASSLTGIGDEQYF.

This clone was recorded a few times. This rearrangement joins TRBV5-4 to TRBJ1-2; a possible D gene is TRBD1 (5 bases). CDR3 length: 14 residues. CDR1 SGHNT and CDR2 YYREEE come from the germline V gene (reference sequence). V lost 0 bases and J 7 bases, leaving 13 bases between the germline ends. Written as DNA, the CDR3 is TGTGCCAGCAGCTTGGTCGGAGGGGCGGGTGGCTACACCTTC. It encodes CASSLVGGAGGYTF.

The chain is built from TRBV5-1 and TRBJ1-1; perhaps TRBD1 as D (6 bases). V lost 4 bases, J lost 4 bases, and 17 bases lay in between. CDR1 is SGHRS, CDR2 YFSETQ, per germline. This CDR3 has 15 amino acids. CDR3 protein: CASSPAAGAPTEAFF. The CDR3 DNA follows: TGCGCCAGCAGCCCGGCAGCGGGGGCACCCACTGAAGCTTTCTTT. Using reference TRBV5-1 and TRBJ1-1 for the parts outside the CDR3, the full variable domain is KAGVTQTPRYLIKTRGQQVTLSCSPISGHRSVSWYQQTPGQGLQFLFEYFSETQRNKGNFPGRFSGRQFSNSRSEMNVSTLELGDSALYLCASSPAAGAPTEAFFGQGTRLTVV.

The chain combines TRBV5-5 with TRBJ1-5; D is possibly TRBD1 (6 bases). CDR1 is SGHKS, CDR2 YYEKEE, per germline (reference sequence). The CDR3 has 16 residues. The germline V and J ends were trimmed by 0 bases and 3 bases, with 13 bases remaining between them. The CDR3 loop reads CASSLGDGGYNQPQHF. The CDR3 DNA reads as TGTGCCAGCAGCTTGGGGGATGGGGGCTACAATCAGCCCCAGCATTTT.

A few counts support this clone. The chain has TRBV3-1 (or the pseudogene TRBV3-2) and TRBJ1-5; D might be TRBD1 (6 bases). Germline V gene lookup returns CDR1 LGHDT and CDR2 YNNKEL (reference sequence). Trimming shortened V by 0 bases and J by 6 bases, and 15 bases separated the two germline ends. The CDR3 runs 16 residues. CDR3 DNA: TGTGCCAGCAGCCAAGATCAGGGGACAATGATTCAGCCCCAGCATTTT. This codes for CASSQDQGTMIQPQHF.

The CDR3 here is CAISLAADTQYF. CDR3 in DNA: TGTGCCATCAGCTTAGCCGCAGATACGCAGTATTTT. This chain uses TRBV10-3 with TRBJ2-3; D unclear. V was shortened by 6 bases and J by 4 bases, with 8 bases between the two germline ends. The germline gives CDR1 ENHRY, CDR2 SYGVKD. The CDR3 length is 12 residues.

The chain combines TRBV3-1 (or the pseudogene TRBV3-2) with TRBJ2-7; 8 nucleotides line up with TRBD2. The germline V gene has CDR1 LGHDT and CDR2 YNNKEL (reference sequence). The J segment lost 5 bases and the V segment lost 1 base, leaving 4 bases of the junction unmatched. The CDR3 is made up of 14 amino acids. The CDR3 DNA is TGTGCCAGCAGCCAAGGGATGCGGGAGGACGAGCAGTACTTC. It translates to CASSQGMREDEQYF.

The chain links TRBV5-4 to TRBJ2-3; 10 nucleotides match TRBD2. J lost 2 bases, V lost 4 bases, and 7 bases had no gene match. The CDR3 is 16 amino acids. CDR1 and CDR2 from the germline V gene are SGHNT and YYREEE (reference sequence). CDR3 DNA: TGTGCCAGCAGCCGCGTAGCGGGGGGACTCACAGATACGCAGTATTTT. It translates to CASSRVAGGLTDTQYF.

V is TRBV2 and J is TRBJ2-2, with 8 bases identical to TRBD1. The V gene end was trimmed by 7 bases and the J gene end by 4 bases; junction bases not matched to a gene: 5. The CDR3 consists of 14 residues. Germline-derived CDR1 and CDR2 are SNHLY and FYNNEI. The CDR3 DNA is TGTGCCAGCAATTTCGACAGGGGCACCGGGGAGCTGTTTTTT. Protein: CASNFDRGTGELFF.

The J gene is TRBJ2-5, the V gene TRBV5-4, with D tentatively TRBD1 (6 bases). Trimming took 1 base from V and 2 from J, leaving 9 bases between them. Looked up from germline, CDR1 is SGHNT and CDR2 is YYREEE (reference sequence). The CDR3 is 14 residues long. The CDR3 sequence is CASSLRQAQETQYF. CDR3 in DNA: TGTGCCAGCAGCTTGAGACAGGCTCAAGAGACCCAGTACTTC.

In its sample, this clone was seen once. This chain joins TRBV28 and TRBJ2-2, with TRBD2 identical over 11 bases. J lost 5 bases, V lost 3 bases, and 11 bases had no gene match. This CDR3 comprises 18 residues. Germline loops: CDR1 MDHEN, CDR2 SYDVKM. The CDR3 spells CASSFRPKTSGVTGELFF. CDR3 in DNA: TGTGCCAGCAGTTTCCGACCTAAGACTAGCGGGGTGACCGGGGAGCTGTTTTTT.

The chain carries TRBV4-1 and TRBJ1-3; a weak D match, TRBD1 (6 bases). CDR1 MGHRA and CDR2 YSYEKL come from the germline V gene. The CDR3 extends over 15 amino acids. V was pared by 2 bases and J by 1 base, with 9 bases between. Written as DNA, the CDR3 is TGCGCCAGCAGCCAACGAGGGGGATCTGGAAACACCATATATTTT. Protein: CASSQRGGSGNTIYF.

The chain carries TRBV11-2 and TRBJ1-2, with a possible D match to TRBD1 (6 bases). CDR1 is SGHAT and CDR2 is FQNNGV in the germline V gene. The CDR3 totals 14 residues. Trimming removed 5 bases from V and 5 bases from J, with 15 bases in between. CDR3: CASSPPTGYYGYTF. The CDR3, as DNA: TGTGCCAGCAGCCCTCCTACAGGGTATTATGGCTACACCTTC.

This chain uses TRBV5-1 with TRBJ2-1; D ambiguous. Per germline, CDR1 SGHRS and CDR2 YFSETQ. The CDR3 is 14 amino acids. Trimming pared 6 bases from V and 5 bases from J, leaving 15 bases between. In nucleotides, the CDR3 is TGCGCCAGCACCCTAACGGTTGCCAACAATGAGCAGTTCTTC. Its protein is CASTLTVANNEQFF.

CDR3 protein: CASIRAITGIGGTEAFF. CDR3 DNA: TGTGCCAGCATCCGGGCCATAACAGGGATTGGGGGCACTGAAGCTTTCTTT. The rearrangement uses TRBV7-2 and TRBJ1-1; TRBD1 might be the D (6 bases). The CDR3 extends over 17 amino acids. Germline-derived CDR1 and CDR2 are SGHTA and FQGNSA. Deletions cut 7 bases from V and 4 bases from J, with 25 bases between. The full variable domain, in which reference TRBV7-2 and TRBJ1-1 provide the parts outside the CDR3, is GAGVSQSPSNKVTEKGKDVELRCDPISGHTALYWYRQSLGQGLEFLIYFQGNSAPDKSGLPSDRFSAERTGGSVSTLTIQRTQQEDSAVYLCASIRAITGIGGTEAFFGQGTRLTVV.

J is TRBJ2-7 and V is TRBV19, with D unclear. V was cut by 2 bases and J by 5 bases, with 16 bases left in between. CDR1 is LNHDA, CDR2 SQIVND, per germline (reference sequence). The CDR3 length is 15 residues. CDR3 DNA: TGTGCCAGTAGTATAAGCCTGATAGCTACCCACGAGCAGTACTTC. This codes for CASSISLIATHEQYF.

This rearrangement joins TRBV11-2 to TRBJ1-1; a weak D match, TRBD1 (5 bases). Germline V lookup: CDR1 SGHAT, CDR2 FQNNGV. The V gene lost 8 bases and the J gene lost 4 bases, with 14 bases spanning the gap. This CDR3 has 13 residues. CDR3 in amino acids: CASAPQVATEAFF. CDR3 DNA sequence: TGTGCCAGCGCCCCACAGGTCGCCACTGAAGCTTTCTTT.

The CDR3 sequence is CASSIGGTSTDTQYF. Written as DNA, the CDR3 is TGTGCCAGTAGTATTGGCGGCACTAGCACAGATACGCAGTATTTT. This chain links TRBV19 with TRBJ2-3, with D unresolved. CDR1 LNHDA and CDR2 SQIVND come from the germline V gene (reference sequence). This CDR3 region has 15 residues. V was pared by 3 bases and J by 0 bases, with 10 bases between. Full variable domain (missing parts from reference TRBV19 and TRBJ2-3): DGGITQSPKYLFRKEGQNVTLSCEQNLNHDAMYWYRQDPGQGLRLIYYSQIVNDFQKGDIAEGYSVSREKKESFPLTVTSAQKNPTAFYLCASSIGGTSTDTQYFGPGTRLTVL.

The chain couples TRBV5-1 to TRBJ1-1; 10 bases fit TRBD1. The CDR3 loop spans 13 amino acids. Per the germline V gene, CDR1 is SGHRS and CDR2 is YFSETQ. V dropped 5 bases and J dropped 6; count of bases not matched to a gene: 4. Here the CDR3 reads CASRGQGTSEAFF. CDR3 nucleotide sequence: TGCGCCAGCAGGGGACAGGGGACATCTGAAGCTTTCTTT.

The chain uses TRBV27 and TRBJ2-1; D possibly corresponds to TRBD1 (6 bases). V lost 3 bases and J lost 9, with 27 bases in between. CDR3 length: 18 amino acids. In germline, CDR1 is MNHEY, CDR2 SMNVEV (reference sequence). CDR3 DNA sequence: TGTGCCAGCAGTTTCCGACAGGTAACGAGATTCACCCCCTTTGAGCAGTTCTTC. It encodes CASSFRQVTRFTPFEQFF.

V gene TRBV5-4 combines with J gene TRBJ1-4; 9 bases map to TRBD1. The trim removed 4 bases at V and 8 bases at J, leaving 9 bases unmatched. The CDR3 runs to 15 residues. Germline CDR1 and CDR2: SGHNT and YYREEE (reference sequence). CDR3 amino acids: CASSVPGQGKEKLFF. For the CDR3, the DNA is TGTGCCAGCAGCGTACCGGGACAGGGAAAAGAAAAACTGTTTTTT.

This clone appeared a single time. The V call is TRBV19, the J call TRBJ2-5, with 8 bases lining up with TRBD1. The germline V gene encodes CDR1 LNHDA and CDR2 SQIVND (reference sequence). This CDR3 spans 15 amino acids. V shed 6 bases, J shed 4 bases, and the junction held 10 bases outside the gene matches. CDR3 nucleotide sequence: TGTGCCAGTAGCCAACTGGACAGGGTGGGAGAGACCCAGTACTTC. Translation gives CASSQLDRVGETQYF.

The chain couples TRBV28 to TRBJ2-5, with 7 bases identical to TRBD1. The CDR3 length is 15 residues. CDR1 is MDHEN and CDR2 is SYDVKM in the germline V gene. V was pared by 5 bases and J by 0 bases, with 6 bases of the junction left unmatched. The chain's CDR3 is CASSTYDRDQETQYF. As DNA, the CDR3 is TGTGCCAGCAGTACCTACGACAGGGACCAAGAGACCCAGTACTTC.

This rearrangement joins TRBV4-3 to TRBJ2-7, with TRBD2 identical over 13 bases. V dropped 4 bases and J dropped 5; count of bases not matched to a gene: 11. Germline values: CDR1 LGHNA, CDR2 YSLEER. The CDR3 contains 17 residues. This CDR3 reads CASSLGTSGTTSNEQYF. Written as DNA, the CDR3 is TGCGCCAGCAGCCTGGGGACTAGCGGGACCACAAGTAACGAGCAGTACTTC.

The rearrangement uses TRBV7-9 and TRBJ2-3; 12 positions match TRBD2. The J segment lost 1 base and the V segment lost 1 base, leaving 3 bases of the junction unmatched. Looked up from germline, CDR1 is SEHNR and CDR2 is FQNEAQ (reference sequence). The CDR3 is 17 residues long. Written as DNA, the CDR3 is TGTGCCAGCAGCTTAGGGCTAGCGGGAGGGCGCACAGATACGCAGTATTTT. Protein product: CASSLGLAGGRTDTQYF. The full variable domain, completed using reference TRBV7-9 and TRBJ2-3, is DTGVSQNPRHKITKRGQNVTFRCDPISEHNRLYWYRQTLGQGPEFLTYFQNEAQLEKSRLLSDRFSAERPKGSFSTLEIQRTEQGDSAMYLCASSLGLAGGRTDTQYFGPGTRLTVL.

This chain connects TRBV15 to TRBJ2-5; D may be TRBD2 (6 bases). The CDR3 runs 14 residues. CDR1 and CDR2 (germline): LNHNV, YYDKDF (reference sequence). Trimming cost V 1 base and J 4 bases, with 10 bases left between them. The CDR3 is CATSRAGARETQYF. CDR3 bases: TGTGCCACCAGCAGAGCGGGAGCCCGAGAGACCCAGTACTTC. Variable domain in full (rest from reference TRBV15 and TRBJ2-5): DAMVIQNPRYQVTQFGKPVTLSCSQTLNHNVMYWYQQKSSQAPKLLFHYYDKDFNNEADTPDNFQSRRPNTSFCFLDIRSPGLGDTAMYLCATSRAGARETQYFGPGTRLLVL.